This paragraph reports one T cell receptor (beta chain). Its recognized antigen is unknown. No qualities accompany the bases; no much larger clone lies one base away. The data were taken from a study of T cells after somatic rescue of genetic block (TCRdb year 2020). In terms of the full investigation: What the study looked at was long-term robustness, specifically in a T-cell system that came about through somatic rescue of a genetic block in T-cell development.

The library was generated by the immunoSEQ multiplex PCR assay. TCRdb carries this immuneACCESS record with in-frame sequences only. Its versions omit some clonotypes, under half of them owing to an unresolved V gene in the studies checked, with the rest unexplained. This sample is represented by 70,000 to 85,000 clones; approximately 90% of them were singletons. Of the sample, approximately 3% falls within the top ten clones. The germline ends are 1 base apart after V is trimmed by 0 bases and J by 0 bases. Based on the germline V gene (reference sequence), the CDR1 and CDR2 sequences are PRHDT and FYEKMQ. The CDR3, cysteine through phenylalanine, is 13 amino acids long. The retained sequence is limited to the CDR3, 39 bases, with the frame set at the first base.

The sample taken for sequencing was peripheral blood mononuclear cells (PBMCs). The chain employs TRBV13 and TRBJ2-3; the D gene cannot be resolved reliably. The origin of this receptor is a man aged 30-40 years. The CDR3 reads CASSLGSTDTQYF. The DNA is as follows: TGTGCCAGCAGCTTAGGGAGCACAGATACGCAGTATTTT. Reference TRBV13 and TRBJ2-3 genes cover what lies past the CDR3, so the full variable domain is AAGVIQSPRHLIKEKRETATLKCYPIPRHDTVYWYQQGPGQDPQFLISFYEKMQSDKGSIPDRFSAQQFSDYHSELNMSSLELGDSALYFCASSLGSTDTQYFGPGTRLTVL.